These 21 T cell receptor beta chains originate from one sample sequenced in a study of post-analysis software for immune sequencing data. General observations from the study: TRBV5-6, TRBV5-1 and TRBV20-1 were among four to six TRBV segments more frequent in patients than controls.

Their target antigens are unknown. Researchers reported that TCR beta cDNA libraries carried unique molecular identifiers. In TCRdb, the PCR reads were re-called with MiXCR into one record per CDR3 protein. Here the sample spans hundreds of thousands of distinct CDR3 sequences, approximately 60% being singletons. Sample: blood. These receptors were taken from a girl aged 2-10 years with multiple sclerosis.

This clonotype was counted a single time. J is TRBJ2-5 and V is TRBV6-2 or TRBV6-3; a weak D match, TRBD1 (6 bases). CDR3 size: 14 residues. Trimming left V 6 bases short and J 5 bases short, with 16 bases between. Germline lookup yields CDR1 MNHEY and CDR2 SVGEGT. CDR3 protein: CASSLYRAFETQYF. In nucleotides, the CDR3 is TGTGCCAGCAGCCTTTACAGGGCGTTCGAGACCCAGTACTTC.

V and J are TRBV12-3 or TRBV12-4 and TRBJ1-2; no clear D. The CDR3 consists of 15 residues. Trimming took 8 bases from V and 5 from J, leaving 21 bases between them. This chain's CDR3 is CASRALRALTYGYTF. The CDR3 DNA reads TGTGCCAGCCGGGCCCTACGCGCTCTGACTTATGGCTACACCTTC.

This clonotype has only a few counts. The chain joins TRBV20-1 to TRBJ2-2, with D unresolved. V lost 3 bases and J lost 0, with 8 bases in between. The CDR3 totals 14 residues. CDR1 is DFQATT and CDR2 is SNEGSKA in the germline V gene (reference sequence). CDR3 sequence reads: CSASRRANTGELFF. For the CDR3, the DNA is TGCAGTGCTAGCAGAAGAGCGAACACCGGGGAGCTGTTTTTT.

The chain couples TRBV7-9 to TRBJ2-7; D unresolved. Germline V lookup: CDR1 SEHNR, CDR2 FQNEAQ (reference sequence). The CDR3 is made up of 14 amino acids. V lost 5 bases and J 6 bases, leaving 17 bases between the germline ends. The CDR3 region is CASSADKFDSEQYF. For the CDR3, the DNA is TGTGCCAGCAGCGCAGACAAATTCGATTCCGAGCAGTACTTC.

This clonotype was counted a few times. The chain combines TRBV5-1 with TRBJ1-1, with D uncertain. V gave up 0 bases and J gave up 3 bases, with 9 bases separating them. CDR3 length: 14 amino acids. Germline CDR1 reads SGHRS; CDR2 reads YFSETQ. In nucleotides, the CDR3 is TGCGCCAGCAGCTTGGAGGTAGGCTACACTGAAGCTTTCTTT. Its translation is CASSLEVGYTEAFF.

This clonotype was detected a few times. The chain couples TRBV7-2 to TRBJ2-3, with D possibly matching TRBD1 (6 bases). The length of the CDR3 is 14 residues. Germline CDR1 is SGHTA and CDR2 is FQGNSA. The ends were cut back, 7 bases at V and 0 bases at J, with 11 bases in the middle. Here the CDR3 DNA reads TGTGCCAGCACCCAGGGGCATAGCACAGATACGCAGTATTTT. This translates into CASTQGHSTDTQYF. Filled out from reference TRBV7-2 and TRBJ2-3, the complete variable domain reads GAGVSQSPSNKVTEKGKDVELRCDPISGHTALYWYRQSLGQGLEFLIYFQGNSAPDKSGLPSDRFSAERTGGSVSTLTIQRTQQEDSAVYLCASTQGHSTDTQYFGPGTRLTVL.

The chain recombines TRBV10-2 with TRBJ2-5; D gene ambiguous. Trimming shortened V by 1 base and J by 3 bases, and 9 bases separated the two germline ends. This CDR3 region has 14 residues. CDR1 is WSHSY and CDR2 is SAAADI in the germline V gene. Here the CDR3 reads CASSELGEEETQYF. Written as DNA, the CDR3 is TGCGCCAGCAGTGAGTTAGGCGAGGAAGAGACCCAGTACTTC.

J is TRBJ2-1 and V is TRBV4-3; D may correspond to TRBD1 or TRBD2 (5 bases each). The CDR3 has 16 residues. Germline assignment: CDR1 LGHNA and CDR2 YSLEER. V lost 0 bases and J lost 4, with 13 bases in between. The CDR3 loop reads CASSQDLGTPYNEQFF. The CDR3 DNA reads TGCGCCAGCAGCCAAGATCTGGGGACCCCTTACAATGAGCAGTTCTTC.

V usage is TRBV20-1 and J usage is TRBJ1-5; no firm D call. This CDR3 contains 15 residues. Trimming cost V 1 base and J 2 bases, with 12 bases left between them. Germline CDR1 and CDR2: DFQATT and SNEGSKA (reference sequence). The CDR3 loop is CSARVGIQGNQPQHF. CDR3 in DNA: TGCAGTGCTAGAGTAGGGATCCAGGGCAATCAGCCCCAGCATTTT.

This chain uses TRBV4-2 with TRBJ2-1; D unresolved. CDR1 and CDR2 (germline): LGHNA, YNFKEQ. The CDR3 is 15 residues long. Trimming cost V 4 bases and J 9 bases, with 19 bases left between them. The CDR3 sequence: CASSLQPLETFEQFF. CDR3 DNA: TGTGCCAGCAGCCTCCAGCCCTTGGAAACCTTTGAGCAGTTCTTC.

This clonotype was found once. The chain carries TRBV5-1 and TRBJ2-5; no clear D. The CDR3 length is 12 residues. Trimming cost V 7 bases and J 3 bases, with 10 bases left between them. CDR1 is SGHRS, CDR2 YFSETQ, per germline. The CDR3 DNA follows: TGCGCCAGCCGCCCGGGTGAAGAGACCCAGTACTTC. Translating it yields CASRPGEETQYF.

This clonotype was detected only once. The chain recombines TRBV4-2 with TRBJ2-5, with D unclear. There are 14 residues in the CDR3. Germline V gene sequence: CDR1 LGHNA, CDR2 YNFKEQ. V shed 1 base and J shed 3 bases, with 9 bases lying between them. The CDR3 DNA sequence: TGTGCCAGCAGCCAAGGTCACCAAGAAGAGACCCAGTACTTC. Amino acids: CASSQGHQEETQYF.

The chain carries TRBV7-9 and TRBJ2-3, with D perhaps TRBD1 or TRBD2 (5 bases each). The CDR3 is 14 amino acids. CDR1 is SEHNR and CDR2 is FQNEAQ in the germline V gene (reference sequence). V lost 5 bases and J lost 3, with 12 bases in between. CDR3 sequence: CASSPWDPTDTQYF. The CDR3 DNA sequence: TGTGCCAGCAGCCCCTGGGACCCGACAGATACGCAGTATTTT.

This chain connects TRBV20-1 to TRBJ1-5; D possibly corresponds to TRBD1 (5 bases). CDR3 length: 14 amino acids. Trimming took 2 bases from V and 5 from J, leaving 13 bases between them. Germline CDR1 is DFQATT and CDR2 is SNEGSKA (reference sequence). CDR3 region: CSARTGGRDQPQHF. The DNA for the CDR3 is TGCAGTGCTAGAACGGGGGGTAGGGATCAGCCCCAGCATTTT.

The V call is TRBV3-1, the J call TRBJ1-5, with TRBD1 as a possible D gene (6 bases). The CDR3 is 17 amino acids. CDR1 is LGHDT, CDR2 YNNKEL, per germline (reference sequence). V shed 1 base and J shed 1 base, with 14 bases lying between them. The CDR3 is CASSQGNQGLSNQPQHF. The CDR3 DNA sequence: TGTGCCAGCAGCCAAGGGAATCAGGGGCTAAGCAATCAGCCCCAGCATTTT.

This clonotype was observed once. This chain joins TRBV20-1 and TRBJ2-5, with 14 bases fitting TRBD2. Germline V CDR1 and CDR2: DFQATT, SNEGSKA (reference sequence). This CDR3 is 15 amino acids long. V was pared by 3 bases and J by 4 bases, with 4 bases of the junction left unmatched. In DNA, the CDR3 is TGCAGTGCTAGCCCAGGACTAGCGGGGGGAGAGACCCAGTACTTC. As protein: CSASPGLAGGETQYF.

The rearrangement links TRBV5-1 to TRBJ2-7; TRBD2 aligns across 12 bases. This CDR3 region has 17 residues. J lost 2 bases, V lost 4 bases, and 10 bases had no gene match. Germline lookup yields CDR1 SGHRS and CDR2 YFSETQ. This chain's CDR3 is CASSPTLGLAGAYEQYF. The CDR3 DNA is TGCGCCAGCAGCCCCACCCTGGGACTAGCGGGCGCCTACGAGCAGTACTTC.

The chain is built from TRBV5-5 and TRBJ1-6; D is undetermined. V lost 1 base and J 6 bases, leaving 8 bases between the germline ends. The CDR3 totals 14 residues. Looked up from germline, CDR1 is SGHKS and CDR2 is YYEKEE (reference sequence). Here the CDR3 DNA reads TGTGCCAGCAGCTTGCGGGAGCCTAATTCACCCCTCCACTTT. This gives the protein CASSLREPNSPLHF.

The chain couples TRBV7-9 to TRBJ1-4; D not resolved. The length of the CDR3 is 16 residues. Germline lookup yields CDR1 SEHNR and CDR2 FQNEAQ (reference sequence). V was cut by 4 bases and J by 8 bases, with 20 bases left in between. CDR3 DNA sequence: TGTGCCAGCAGCTCCGGGCCCAGTCCCGGAGGGGAAAAACTGTTTTTT. Residues: CASSSGPSPGGEKLFF.

In its sample, this clonotype was seen a few times. The chain carries TRBV20-1 and TRBJ1-1; D is possibly TRBD1 (5 bases). Trimming pared 4 bases from V and 7 bases from J, leaving 10 bases between. Germline loops: CDR1 DFQATT, CDR2 SNEGSKA (reference sequence). The CDR3 runs to 11 residues. The CDR3 DNA follows: TGCAGTGCTATTGGGGGAATTGAAGCTTTCTTT. Protein sequence: CSAIGGIEAFF.

The chain joins TRBV21-1 to TRBJ2-5; TRBD2 is the table's D call and was not checked against the DNA. TRBV21-1 has pseudogene status. The CDR3 sequence is 17 residues long. CDR3: CASSKATEEAGVETQYF. The CDR3 DNA is TGTGCCAGCAGCAAAGCTACCGAAGAGGCGGGAGTAGAGACCCAGTACTTC.